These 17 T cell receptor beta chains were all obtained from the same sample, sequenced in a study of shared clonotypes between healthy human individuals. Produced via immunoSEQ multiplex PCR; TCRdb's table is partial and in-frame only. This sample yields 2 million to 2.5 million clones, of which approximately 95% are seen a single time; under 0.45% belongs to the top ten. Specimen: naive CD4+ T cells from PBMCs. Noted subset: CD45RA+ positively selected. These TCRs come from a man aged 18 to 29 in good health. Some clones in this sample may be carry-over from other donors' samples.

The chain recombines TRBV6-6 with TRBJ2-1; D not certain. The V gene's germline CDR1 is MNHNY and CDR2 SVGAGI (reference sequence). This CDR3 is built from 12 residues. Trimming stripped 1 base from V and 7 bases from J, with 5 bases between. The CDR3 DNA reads TGTGCCAGCAGTTACTGGGGAAATGAGCAGTTCTTC. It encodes CASSYWGNEQFF.

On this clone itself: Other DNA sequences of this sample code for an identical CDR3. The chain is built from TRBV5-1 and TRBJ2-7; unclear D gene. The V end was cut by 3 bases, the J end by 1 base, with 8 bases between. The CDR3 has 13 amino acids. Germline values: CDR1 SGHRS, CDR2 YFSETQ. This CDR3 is CASSSDRSYEQYF. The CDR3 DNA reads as TGCGCCAGCAGCTCGGATCGATCCTACGAGCAGTACTTC.

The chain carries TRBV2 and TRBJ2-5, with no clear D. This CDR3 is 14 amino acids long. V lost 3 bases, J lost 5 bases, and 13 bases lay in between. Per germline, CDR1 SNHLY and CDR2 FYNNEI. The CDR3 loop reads CASSDLTDSETQYF. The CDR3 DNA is TGTGCCAGCAGTGATCTGACCGACTCGGAGACCCAGTACTTC.

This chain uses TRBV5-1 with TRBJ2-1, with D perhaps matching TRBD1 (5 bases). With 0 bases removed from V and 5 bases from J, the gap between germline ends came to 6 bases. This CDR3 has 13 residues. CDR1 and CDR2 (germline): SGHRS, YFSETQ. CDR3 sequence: CASSLGGDNEQFF. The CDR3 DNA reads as TGCGCCAGCAGCTTGGGGGGCGACAATGAGCAGTTCTTC.

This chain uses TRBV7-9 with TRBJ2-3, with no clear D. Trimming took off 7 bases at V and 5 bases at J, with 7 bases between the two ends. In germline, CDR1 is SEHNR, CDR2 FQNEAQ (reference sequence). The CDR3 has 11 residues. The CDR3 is CASTLVDTQYF. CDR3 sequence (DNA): TGTGCCAGCACCCTGGTAGATACGCAGTATTTT.

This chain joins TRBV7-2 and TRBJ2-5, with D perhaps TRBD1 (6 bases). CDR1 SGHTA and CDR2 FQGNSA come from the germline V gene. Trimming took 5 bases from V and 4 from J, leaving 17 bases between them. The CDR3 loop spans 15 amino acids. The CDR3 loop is CASSRVGTSGETQYF. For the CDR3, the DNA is TGTGCCAGCAGCCGAGTGGGGACATCGGGAGAGACCCAGTACTTC.

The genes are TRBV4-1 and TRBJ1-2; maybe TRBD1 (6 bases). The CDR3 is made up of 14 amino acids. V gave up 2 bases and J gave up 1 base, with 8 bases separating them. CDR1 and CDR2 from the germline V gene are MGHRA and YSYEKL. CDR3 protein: CASSQTGINYGYTF. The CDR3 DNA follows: TGCGCCAGCAGCCAAACAGGGATTAACTATGGCTACACCTTC.

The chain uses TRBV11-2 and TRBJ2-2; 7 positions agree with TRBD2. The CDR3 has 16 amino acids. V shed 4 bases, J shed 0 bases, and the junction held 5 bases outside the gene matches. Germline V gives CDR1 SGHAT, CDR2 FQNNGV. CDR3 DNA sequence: TGTGCCAGCAGCTCATGGACTAGAGCGAACACCGGGGAGCTGTTTTTT. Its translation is CASSSWTRANTGELFF.

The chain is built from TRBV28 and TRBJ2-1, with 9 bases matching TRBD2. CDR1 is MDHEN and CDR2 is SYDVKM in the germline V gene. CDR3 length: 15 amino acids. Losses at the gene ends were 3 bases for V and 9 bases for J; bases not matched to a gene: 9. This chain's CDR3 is CASSFWVAGVVEQFF. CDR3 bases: TGTGCCAGCAGTTTTTGGGTAGCGGGAGTGGTTGAGCAGTTCTTC.

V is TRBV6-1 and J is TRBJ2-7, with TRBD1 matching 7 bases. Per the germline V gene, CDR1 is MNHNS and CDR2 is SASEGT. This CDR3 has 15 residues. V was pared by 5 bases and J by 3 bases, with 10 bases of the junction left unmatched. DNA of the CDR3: TGTGCCAGCAGTTCACAGGGGCCTCGATACTACGAGCAGTACTTC. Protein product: CASSSQGPRYYEQYF.

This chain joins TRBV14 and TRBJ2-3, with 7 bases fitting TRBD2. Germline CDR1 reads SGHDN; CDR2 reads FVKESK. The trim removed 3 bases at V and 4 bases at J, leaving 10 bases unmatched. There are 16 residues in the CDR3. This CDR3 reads CASSHRFGGGADTQYF. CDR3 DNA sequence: TGTGCCAGCAGCCACCGATTCGGTGGGGGGGCAGATACGCAGTATTTT.

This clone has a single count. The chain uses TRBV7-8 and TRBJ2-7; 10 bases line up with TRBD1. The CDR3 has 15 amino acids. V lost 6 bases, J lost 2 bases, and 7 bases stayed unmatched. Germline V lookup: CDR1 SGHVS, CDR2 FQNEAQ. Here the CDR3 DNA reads TGTGCCAGCAGGAACCCGGGACAGGGGACCTACGAGCAGTACTTC. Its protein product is CASRNPGQGTYEQYF.

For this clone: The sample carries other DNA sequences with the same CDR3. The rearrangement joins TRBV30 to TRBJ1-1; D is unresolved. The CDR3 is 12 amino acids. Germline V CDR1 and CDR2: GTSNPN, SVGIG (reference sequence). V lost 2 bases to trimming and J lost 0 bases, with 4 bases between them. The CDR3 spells CAWSKMNTEAFF. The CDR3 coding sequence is TGTGCCTGGAGTAAAATGAACACTGAAGCTTTCTTT.

The DNA for the CDR3 is TGTGCCAGCACCTCGACTAGCGGGTACGAGCAGTACTTC. Its translation is CASTSTSGYEQYF. V and J are TRBV7-2 and TRBJ2-7; 10 bases match TRBD2. Germline lookup yields CDR1 SGHTA and CDR2 FQGNSA. The CDR3 runs to 13 residues. The ends lost 7 bases at V and 4 bases at J; junction bases unmatched: 4. The full variable domain, with the rest looked up from reference TRBV7-2 and TRBJ2-7, is GAGVSQSPSNKVTEKGKDVELRCDPISGHTALYWYRQSLGQGLEFLIYFQGNSAPDKSGLPSDRFSAERTGGSVSTLTIQRTQQEDSAVYLCASTSTSGYEQYFGPGTRLTVT.

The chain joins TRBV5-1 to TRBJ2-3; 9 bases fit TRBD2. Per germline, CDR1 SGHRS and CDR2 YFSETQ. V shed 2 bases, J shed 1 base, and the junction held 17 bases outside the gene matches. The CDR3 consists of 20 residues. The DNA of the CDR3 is TGCGCCAGCAGCTTTTTCCCCCCGAGGGGCGGGAGGGATGGCACAGATACGCAGTATTTT. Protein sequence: CASSFFPPRGGRDGTDTQYF.

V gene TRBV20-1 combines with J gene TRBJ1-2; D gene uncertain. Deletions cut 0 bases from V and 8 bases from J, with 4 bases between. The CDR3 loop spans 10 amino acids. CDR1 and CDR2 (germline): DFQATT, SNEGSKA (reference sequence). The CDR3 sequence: CSARDKGYTF. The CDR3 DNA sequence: TGCAGTGCTAGAGATAAGGGCTACACCTTC.

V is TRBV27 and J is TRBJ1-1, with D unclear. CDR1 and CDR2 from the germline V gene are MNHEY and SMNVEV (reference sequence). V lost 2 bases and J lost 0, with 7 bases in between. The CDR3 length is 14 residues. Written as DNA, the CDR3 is TGTGCCAGCAGTTTAGACGGGATGAACACTGAAGCTTTCTTT. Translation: CASSLDGMNTEAFF.